This is a list of T cell receptor beta chains from one sample in a study of blood T cells in healthy people across ages. TCRdb used MiXCR to reprocess the 5' RACE reads, holding one entry per CDR3 protein. The sample lists over 1,200,000 distinct CDR3 sequences; 59% were seen once. The specimen sequenced was blood. The receptor set was obtained from a man aged 18-30 years in good health. Both conserved end residues are part of each CDR3. The order of the fields is CDR3 protein, J gene, V gene, D gene. D genes are given only for firm matches.

CDR3: CASSQDYTRTEYGYTF; J: TRBJ1-2; V: TRBV4-3; D: -
CDR3: CASSLGGLANEQYF; J: TRBJ2-7; V: TRBV11-2; D: -
CDR3: CASSLRVSGYTF; J: TRBJ1-2; V: TRBV13; D: -
CDR3: CASSARWTTNEQFF; J: TRBJ2-1; V: TRBV6-2/TRBV6-3; D: -
CDR3: CASSVGPGHGTYEQYF; J: -; V: TRBV12-3/TRBV12-4; D: -
CDR3: CAISDTGDYHNEQFF; J: TRBJ2-1; V: TRBV10-3; D: TRBD2
CDR3: CSGGTDYEQYF; J: TRBJ2-7; V: TRBV20-1; D: -
CDR3: CASSLAQNTEAFF; J: TRBJ1-1; V: TRBV5-1; D: -
CDR3: CVSSWGQSYEQYF; J: -; V: TRBV7-6; D: TRBD1
CDR3: CASSRGLASGSRHEQFF; J: TRBJ2-1; V: TRBV5-1; D: TRBD2
CDR3: CASTAVGGPYEQYF; J: TRBJ2-7; V: TRBV7-2; D: -
CDR3: CSVPGPWGQGTQYF; J: -; V: TRBV29-1; D: -
CDR3: CANSQVSRYPYEQYF; J: -; V: TRBV3-1; D: -
CDR3: CSASSGRHNEQYF; J: TRBJ2-7; V: TRBV20-1; D: -
CDR3: CSARSQASGAGQYF; J: TRBJ2-5; V: TRBV20-1; D: -
CDR3: CSVFSNSGNTIYF; J: TRBJ1-3; V: TRBV29-1; D: -
CDR3: CASSSIGGDGTNVLTF; J: TRBJ2-6; V: TRBV5-1; D: -